The present entry profiles one T cell receptor beta chain with its context. The clone's antigen remains unknown. No much larger clonotype is one base removed from it; base qualities were not supplied. The library was generated by RT-PCR. The reads were generated on a NextSeq 550. The public sequencing data were trimmed at Q25 with fastp and processed into clonotypes with MiXCR by TCRdb, which kept only in-frame beta chains. CDR3 protein duplicates are merged, each entry listing the most common genes and DNA. A total of about a million distinct CDR3 sequences appear in this sample, about a sixth of them only once. The top ten clones comprise 5% to 7.5% of the sample. The germline V and J ends show losses of 9 bases and 3 bases respectively, and no gene match explains 3 bases of the junction. The cysteine opens and the phenylalanine closes a CDR3 of 13 amino acids. Left in the record is the CDR3 DNA by itself, 39 bases read in frame from the first base. The germline V gene supplies CDR1 KGHDR and CDR2 SFDVKD.

The data were obtained in a study of patients and donors after allogeneic stem cell transplantation (dated by TCRdb to 2020 to 2021). Specimen: blood, either unsorted or a sorted T cell fraction (not recorded which). This clonotype originated in a human donor who was either an allogeneic HSCT recipient or a stem cell or donor lymphocyte infusion donor (not recorded which). It is not recorded whose cells these are; they may come from a transplant donor. Recombination connected TRBV24-1 to TRBJ2-2; TRBD1 fits 7 bases in the junction. The CDR3 has the sequence CATGDSDTGELFF. The nucleotide sequence is TGTGCCACCGGGGACAGCGACACCGGGGAGCTGTTTTTT.